Listed below are T cell receptor beta chains from one sample, sequenced in a study of blood T cell repertoires in COVID-19. Repertoires were generated with immunoSEQ multiplex PCR, while TCRdb's copy carries only in-frame clones and drops some. Of some 140,000 clones listed, around 85% were seen once; the top ten hold 25% to 30%. The sequencing sample was made of peripheral blood. These receptors were taken from a woman in her sixties with acute or convalescent COVID-19. CDR3s include the opening cysteine and the closing phenylalanine or tryptophan. Fields, in order: clone size, V gene, J gene, D gene, CDR3 DNA, CDR3 protein. The D gene is left open where the match is weak. Clone size, where shown, is once, few, many, or a class for clones that have expanded.

few	TRBV4-1	TRBJ1-1	NA	TGCGCCAGCAGCCAAGATCGCAGAATTACGAACACTGAAGCTTTCTTT	CASSQDRRITNTEAFF
NA	TRBV30	TRBJ1-1	NA	TGTGCCTGGAGTAGGAGCAGTGAAGCTTTCTTT	CAWSRSSEAFF
few	TRBV18	TRBJ1-1	NA	TGTGCCAGCTCACCATCGTTGGGGGCAAACACTGAAGCTTTCTTT	CASSPSLGANTEAFF
NA	TRBV19	TRBJ2-5	TRBD2	TGTGCCAGTAGTATGGAGGGGATGCCTAGCGGGTGGGAGACCCAGTACTTC	CASSMEGMPSGWETQYF
NA	TRBV6-1	TRBJ1-3	NA	TGTGCCAGCAGTGAGGGGCTATGGAGCTCTGGAAACACCATATATTTT	CASSEGLWSSGNTIYF
NA	TRBV5-8	TRBJ1-5	TRBD1	TGTGCCAGCACGGCGGGACAGGGGAATAGCAATCAGCCCCAGCATTTT	CASTAGQGNSNQPQHF
NA	TRBV10-2	TRBJ1-4	NA	TGCGCCAGCAGTGTTTTGACAGGTTCGGGTAATGAAAAACTGTTTTTT	CASSVLTGSGNEKLFF
NA	TRBV19	TRBJ1-1	NA	TGTGCCAGTAGTATAGGACATCTGAACACTGAAGCTTTCTTT	CASSIGHLNTEAFF
NA	TRBV10-3	TRBJ2-1	TRBD2	TGTGCCATCAGTGAGTCGGGCGGGGGAAGAAATGAGCAGTTCTTC	CAISESGGGRNEQFF
NA	TRBV6-5	TRBJ1-1	NA	TGTGCCAGCAGTTACTCGGGAGGGATGAACACTGAAGCTTTCTTT	CASSYSGGMNTEAFF
NA	TRBV12-3/TRBV12-4	TRBJ1-5	NA	TGTGCCAGCAGTTTTGGGGGCGGGCAGCCCCAGCATTTT	CASSFGGGQPQHF
NA	TRBV5-1	TRBJ2-5	TRBD1	TGCGCCAGCAGGAACCGACAGGGTGGAGAGACCCAGTACTTC	CASRNRQGGETQYF
NA	TRBV18	TRBJ1-1	NA	TGTGCCAGCTCAGCTAACAGGCGGAACACTGAAGCTTTCTTT	CASSANRRNTEAFF
NA	TRBV28	TRBJ1-2	TRBD1	TGTGCCAGCAGTTGGCAGGGGGCTTTTGGCTACACCTTC	CASSWQGAFGYTF
NA	TRBV2	TRBJ1-1	TRBD1	TGTGCCAGCAGTGACTTCCAGGGGGCTGGGACTGAAGCTTTCTTT	CASSDFQGAGTEAFF
NA	TRBV30	TRBJ1-5	NA	TGTGCCTGGAGTGGAGGAAGTGGGAATCAGCCCCAGCATTTT	CAWSGGSGNQPQHF
NA	TRBV10-3	TRBJ1-2	NA	TGTGCCATCAGTGAAGGGGGGGGGAACTATGGCTACACCTTC	CAISEGGGNYGYTF
NA	TRBV18	TRBJ1-5	TRBD1	TGTGCCAGCTCCCCGGGACAGGGGGCCGGACAGCCCCAGCATTTT	CASSPGQGAGQPQHF